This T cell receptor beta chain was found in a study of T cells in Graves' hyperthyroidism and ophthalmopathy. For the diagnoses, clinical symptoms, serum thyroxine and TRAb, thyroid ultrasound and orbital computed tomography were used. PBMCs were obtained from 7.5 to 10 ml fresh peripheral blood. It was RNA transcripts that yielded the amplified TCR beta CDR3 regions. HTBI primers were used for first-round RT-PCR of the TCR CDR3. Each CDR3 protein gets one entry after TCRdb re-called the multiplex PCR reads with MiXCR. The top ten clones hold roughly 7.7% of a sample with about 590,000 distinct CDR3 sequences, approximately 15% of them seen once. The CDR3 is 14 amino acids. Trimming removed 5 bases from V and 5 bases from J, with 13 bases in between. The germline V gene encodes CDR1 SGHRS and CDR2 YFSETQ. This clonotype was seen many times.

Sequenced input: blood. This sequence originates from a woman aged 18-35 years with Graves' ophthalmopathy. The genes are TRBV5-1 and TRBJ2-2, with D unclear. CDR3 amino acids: CASRGGVSTGELFF. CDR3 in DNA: TGCGCCAGCAGAGGCGGCGTATCTACCGGGGAGCTGTTTTTT.